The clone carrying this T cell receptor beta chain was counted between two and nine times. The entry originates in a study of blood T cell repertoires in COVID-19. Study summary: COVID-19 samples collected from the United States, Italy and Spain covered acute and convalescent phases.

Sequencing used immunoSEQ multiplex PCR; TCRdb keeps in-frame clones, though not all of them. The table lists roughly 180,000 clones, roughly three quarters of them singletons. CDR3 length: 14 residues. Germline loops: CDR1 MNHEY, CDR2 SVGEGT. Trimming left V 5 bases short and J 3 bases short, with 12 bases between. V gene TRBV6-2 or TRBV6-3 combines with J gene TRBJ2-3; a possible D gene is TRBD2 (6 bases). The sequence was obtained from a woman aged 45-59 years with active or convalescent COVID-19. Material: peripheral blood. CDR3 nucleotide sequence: TGTGCCAGCAGTCCCTCGGGAGTAACAGATACGCAGTATTTT. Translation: CASSPSGVTDTQYF.